This TCR beta chain was sequenced for a study of blood T cell repertoires in COVID-19. For the study at large: The origin of the acute and convalescent COVID-19 samples was the United States, Italy and Spain. Sources were T cells, B-cell-depleted T cells, or PBMCs; the material itself was cDNA or gDNA.

TCRdb keeps only in-frame clones here, not all; method: immunoSEQ multiplex PCR. The sample has 25,000 to 35,000 clones; 85% to 90% are singletons. Trimming removed 4 bases from V and 4 bases from J; junction bases left unmatched: 7. Germline loops: CDR1 SGDLS, CDR2 YYNGEE. The CDR3 extends over 15 amino acids. The source material was peripheral blood. This sequence joins TRBV9 and TRBJ1-5, with 8 nucleotides matching TRBD1. The sequence was obtained from a man between 65 and 79 years old with active COVID-19. This chain's CDR3 is CASSSDGTGNQPQHF. In DNA, the CDR3 is TGTGCCAGCAGCTCCGACGGGACAGGAAATCAGCCCCAGCATTTT. The variable domain in full, completed from reference TRBV9 and TRBJ1-5, reads DSGVTQTPKHLITATGQRVTLRCSPRSGDLSVYWYQQSLDQGLQFLIQYYNGEERAKGNILERFSAQQFPDLHSELNLSSLELGDSALYFCASSSDGTGNQPQHFGDGTRLSIL.